This entry features one T cell receptor beta chain sequence. Germline assignment: CDR1 MDHEN and CDR2 SYDVKM. V lost 5 bases and J lost 2, with 23 bases in between. The CDR3 runs 18 residues. In the study's own analysis: The authors estimated nucleated cell counts from reference gene primer amplification. TCRdb's copy holds only in-frame clones and misses some; the assay was immunoSEQ multiplex PCR. D and trimming were read from the DNA, whereas the V and J calls and clone size are those reported in that table. This sample carries roughly 200,000 clones, about 88% of them seen once, and the ten largest clones take around 6.6%. These data are taken from a study of blood T cell repertoires in COVID-19. Study-level background: The origin of the acute and convalescent COVID-19 samples was the United States, Italy and Spain. T cells, B-cell-depleted T cells, or PBMCs provided the cDNA or gDNA that served as material.

This TCR was sampled from a woman aged 40 to 55 who had recovered from COVID-19. The chain joins TRBV28 to TRBJ2-3; perhaps TRBD1 as D (6 bases). The sample was peripheral blood. CDR3 loop: CASSTWGPGAPFTDTQYF. The CDR3 nucleotides read TGTGCCAGCAGTACCTGGGGGCCAGGGGCCCCTTTCACAGATACGCAGTATTTT.